Described below is a single T cell receptor (beta chain) sequence and its context. Its antigen specificity is not known. Per-base quality was not reported, and no clone a single base away is much larger than it. The sample is drawn from a study of blood T cell repertoires in COVID-19 (dated by TCRdb to about 2020). Concerning the study at large: Collaborator samples came from the United States, Italy and Spain and covered acute and convalescent phases of COVID-19. The material from the prospective study consisted of cDNA or gDNA derived from T cells, B-cell-depleted T cells, or PBMCs. Deeply sampled blood TCRbeta repertoires from subjects exposed to, actively infected with, or recovered from COVID-19 were included in the dataset. A freely available public database, intended as a resource for researchers studying the immune response to SARS-CoV-2, is where the repertoires were released. The samples were drawn from two sources: the first 160 participants of the ongoing ImmuneRACE study, and fewer than 1,500 subjects contributed by 6 global collaborators. The sample metadata nearly always contained a de-identified subject ID, COVID-19 status, age in years and sex. Where available, HLA class I and class II types were obtained from metadata supplied by the sample provider rather than from assay-based typing.

The immunoSEQ Assay, a bias-controlled multiplex PCR, was used to amplify TCRbeta CDR3 regions from genomic DNA. Under the source paper's analysis protocol: The number of nucleated cells in each sample was estimated by amplification of reference gene primers within the assay. To quantify the absolute abundance of each unique TCRbeta CDR3 rearrangement, sequence reads were collapsed and filtered. Productive Simpson clonality was computed per sample as the square root of Simpson's diversity index over productive rearrangements. In TCRdb, the immuneACCESS table is reduced to in-frame sequences with V and J assigned. These tables do not hold every clone; where another copy was compared, an unresolved V gene accounts for under half, and the others remain unexplained. That table gives V, J and clone size, and the DNA gave D and trimming. The sample table shows 200,000 to 250,000 clones, and over 75% are seen once. Together, the top ten hold more than 3% of the sample.

Enrolling through a virtual design, the prospective study's participants ranged in age from roughly 18 to 90 years and lived across roughly 23 United States geographic areas. In the prospective study, cohorts were assigned on the basis of participant-reported clinical history obtained from a screening survey and a study questionnaire. A participant counted as exposed if, within 2 weeks of entering the study, that participant had been in contact with someone who had a PCR-confirmed or clinician-diagnosed COVID-19 case. Mobile phlebotomists in the prospective study collected whole blood, serum and a nasopharyngeal or oropharyngeal swab from every participant. Prospective study participants could optionally give additional blood draws and questionnaires over an approximately two-month period. Before DNA extraction, blood samples from the prospective study were shipped at room temperature or frozen.

On the study overall, not on this receptor specifically: The amount of clinical and demographic metadata varied by source and participant and was provided uncurated.

The sequencing sample was made of PBMCs or T cells enriched from blood (not recorded which). The source of this sequence is a woman aged 25 to 39 who had been exposed to COVID-19.

The CDR3: CSALDRVWNTEAFF. The DNA reads TGCAGCGCACTAGACAGGGTTTGGAACACTGAAGCTTTCTTT. The rearrangement combines TRBV29-1 with TRBJ1-1; 7 central nucleotides agree with TRBD1. The CDR3 measures 14 amino acids from cysteine to phenylalanine. Of all the DNA, just the CDR3 is kept, 42 bases in frame from base 1. Trimming accounts for 7 bases at V and 1 base at J, while the number of junction bases matched to no gene is 9. The germline V gene gives CDR1 as SQVTM and CDR2 as ANQGSEA.